This T cell receptor beta chain was identified during a study of blood T cell repertoires in COVID-19. On the study more broadly: COVID-19 samples, acute and convalescent, were from the United States, Italy and Spain. Sources were T cells, B-cell-depleted T cells, or PBMCs; the material itself was cDNA or gDNA.

This CDR3 is 17 amino acids long. V lost 3 bases, J lost 4 bases, and 20 bases lay in between. Germline loops: CDR1 LNHDA, CDR2 SQIVND (reference sequence). In the original workflow: Reference gene primer amplification gave estimated nucleated cell counts. Clones were read by immunoSEQ multiplex PCR, and TCRdb kept only the in-frame ones, dropping some. From that table come the V and J calls and clone size; the DNA was used to work out D and trimming. The table includes approximately 230,000 clones, over 70% detected once. The chain combines TRBV19 with TRBJ2-3, with D perhaps matching TRBD2 (6 bases). The sequenced sample was peripheral blood. The origin of this receptor is an elderly man with acute or convalescent COVID-19. The CDR3: CASSILPGTGSSDTQYF. Here the CDR3 DNA reads TGTGCCAGTAGTATTCTACCCGGGACTGGGAGTTCAGATACGCAGTATTTT.